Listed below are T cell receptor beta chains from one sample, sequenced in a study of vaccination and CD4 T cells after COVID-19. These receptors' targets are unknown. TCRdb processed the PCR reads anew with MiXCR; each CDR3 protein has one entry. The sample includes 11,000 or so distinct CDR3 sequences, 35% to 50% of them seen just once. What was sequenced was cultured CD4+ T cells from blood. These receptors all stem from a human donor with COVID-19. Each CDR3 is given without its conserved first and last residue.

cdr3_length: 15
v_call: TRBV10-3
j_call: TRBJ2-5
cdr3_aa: ATRTDTSGGIQETQY

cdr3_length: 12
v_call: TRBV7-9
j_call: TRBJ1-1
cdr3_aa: ASSLVGARAEAF

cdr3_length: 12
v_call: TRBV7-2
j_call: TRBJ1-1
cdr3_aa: ASSNRARNTEAF

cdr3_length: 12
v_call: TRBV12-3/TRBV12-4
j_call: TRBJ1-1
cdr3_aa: ASSYRREYTEAF

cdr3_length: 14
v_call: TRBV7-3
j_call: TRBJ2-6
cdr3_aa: ASSLLSVSGANVLT

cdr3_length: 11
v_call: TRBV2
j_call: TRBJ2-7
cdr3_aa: ASSVGWRDEQY

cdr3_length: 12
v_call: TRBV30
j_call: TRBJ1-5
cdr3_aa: AWSLPFSNQPQH

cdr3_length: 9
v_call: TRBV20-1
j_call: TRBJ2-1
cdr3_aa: SAWGIDEQF

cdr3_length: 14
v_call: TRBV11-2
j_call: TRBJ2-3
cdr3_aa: ASSLDRSSGGDTQY

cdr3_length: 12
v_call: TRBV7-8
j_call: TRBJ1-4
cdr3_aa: ASSLQAGGEKLF

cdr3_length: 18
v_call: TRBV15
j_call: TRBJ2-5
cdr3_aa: ATSSAENRGPIAREETQY

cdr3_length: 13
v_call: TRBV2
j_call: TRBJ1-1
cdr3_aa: ASSARDRKNTEAF

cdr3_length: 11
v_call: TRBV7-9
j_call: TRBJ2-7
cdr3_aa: ASSLTHSYEQY

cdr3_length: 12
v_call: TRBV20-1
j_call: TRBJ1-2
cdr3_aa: SARVPGTIYGYT

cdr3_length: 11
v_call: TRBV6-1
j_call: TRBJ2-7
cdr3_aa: ASSGTGGYEQY

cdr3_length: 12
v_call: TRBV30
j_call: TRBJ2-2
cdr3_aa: AWSQLRNTGELF

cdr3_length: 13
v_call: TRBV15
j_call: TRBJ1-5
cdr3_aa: ATSREQGNNRPQH

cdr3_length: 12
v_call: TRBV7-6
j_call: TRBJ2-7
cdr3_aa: ASSLGGTDYEQY

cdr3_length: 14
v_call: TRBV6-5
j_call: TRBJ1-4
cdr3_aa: ASSYRATGGYEKLF

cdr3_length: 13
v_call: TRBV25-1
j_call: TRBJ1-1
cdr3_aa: ASSEIGQLNTEAF

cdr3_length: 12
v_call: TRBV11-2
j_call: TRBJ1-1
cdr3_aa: ASSLGQGNTEAF

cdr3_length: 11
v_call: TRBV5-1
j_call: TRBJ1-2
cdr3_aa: ASSLAGPDGYT

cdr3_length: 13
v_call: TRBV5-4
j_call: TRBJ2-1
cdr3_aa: ASSPVGTRYNEQF

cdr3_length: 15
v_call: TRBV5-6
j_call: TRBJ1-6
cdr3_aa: ASSFRRGSSYNSPLH

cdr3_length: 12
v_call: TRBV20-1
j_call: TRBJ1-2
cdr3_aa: SARDARKGYGYT

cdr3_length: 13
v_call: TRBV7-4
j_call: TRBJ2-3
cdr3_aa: ASSLNEGRADTQY

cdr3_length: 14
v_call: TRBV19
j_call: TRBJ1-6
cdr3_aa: ASSIGGNRGNSPLH

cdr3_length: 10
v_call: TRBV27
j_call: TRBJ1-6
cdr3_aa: ASRQDGAPLH

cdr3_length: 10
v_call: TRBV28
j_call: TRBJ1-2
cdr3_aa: AILQGRDGYT

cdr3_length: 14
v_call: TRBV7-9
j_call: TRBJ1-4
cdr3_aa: ASSGPLSRTAEKLF

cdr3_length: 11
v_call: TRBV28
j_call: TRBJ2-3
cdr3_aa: ATRLEGTDTQY

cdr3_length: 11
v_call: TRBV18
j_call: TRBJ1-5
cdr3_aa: ASSPPIGQPQH

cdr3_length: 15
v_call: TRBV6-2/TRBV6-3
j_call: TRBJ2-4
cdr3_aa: ASSPAMASLAKNIQY

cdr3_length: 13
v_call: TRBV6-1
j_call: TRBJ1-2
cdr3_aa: ASSPGTKANYGYT

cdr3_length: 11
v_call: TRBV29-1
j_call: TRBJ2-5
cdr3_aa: SVEFGVGETQY

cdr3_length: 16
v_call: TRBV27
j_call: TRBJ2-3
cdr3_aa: ASSRPTSSGPKTDTQY

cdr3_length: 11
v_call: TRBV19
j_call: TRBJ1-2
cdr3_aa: ASSMGAQYGYT

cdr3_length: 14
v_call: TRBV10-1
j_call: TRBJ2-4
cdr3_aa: ASSESGGIAKNIQY

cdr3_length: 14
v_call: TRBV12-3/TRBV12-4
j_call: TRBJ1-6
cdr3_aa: ASSKRDFNDNSPLH

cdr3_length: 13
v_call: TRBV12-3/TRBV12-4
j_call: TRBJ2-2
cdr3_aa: ASSLGTGGNGELF

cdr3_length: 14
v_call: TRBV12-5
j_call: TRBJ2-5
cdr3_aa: ASGKGQAVGAETQY

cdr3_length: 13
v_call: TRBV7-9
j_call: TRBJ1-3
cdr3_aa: ASSLRGSSGNTIY

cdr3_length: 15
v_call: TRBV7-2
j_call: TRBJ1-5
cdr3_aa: ASSLMTGGANNQPQH

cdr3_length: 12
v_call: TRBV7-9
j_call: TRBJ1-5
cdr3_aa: ASSHGQANQPQH

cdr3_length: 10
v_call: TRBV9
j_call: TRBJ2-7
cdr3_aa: ASGGLSYEQY

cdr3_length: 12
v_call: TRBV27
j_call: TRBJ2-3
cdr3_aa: ASSSLAYSDTQY

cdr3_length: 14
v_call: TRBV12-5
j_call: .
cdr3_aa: ASGLVSGRGVGTQY

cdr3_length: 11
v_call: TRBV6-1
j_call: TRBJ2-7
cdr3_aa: ASSGTLSYEQY

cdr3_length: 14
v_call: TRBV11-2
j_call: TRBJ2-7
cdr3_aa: ASSHRTGGFLNEQY

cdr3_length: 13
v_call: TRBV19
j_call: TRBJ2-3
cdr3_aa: ATSVGGKDTDTQY

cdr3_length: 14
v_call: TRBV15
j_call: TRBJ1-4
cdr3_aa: ATSRARAATNEKLF

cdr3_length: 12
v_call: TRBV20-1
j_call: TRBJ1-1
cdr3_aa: SAVKVLAYTEAF

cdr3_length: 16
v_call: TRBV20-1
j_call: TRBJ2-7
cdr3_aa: SASPDRFSGGDPYEQY

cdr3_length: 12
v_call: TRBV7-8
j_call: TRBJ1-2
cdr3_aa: ASKALRGRDGYT

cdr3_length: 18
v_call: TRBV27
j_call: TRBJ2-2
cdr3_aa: ASSPGTGPGGSLVTGELF